This entry lists 25 T cell receptor beta chains sequenced from one sample in a study of T-cell memory formation after mild COVID-19. One entry per CDR3 protein, called by TCRdb with MiXCR from the 5' RACE reads. The table includes roughly 370,000 distinct CDR3 sequences, 16% detected once. The material sequenced was PBMCs or a T cell subset sorted from them (not recorded which). All receptors derive from a young man who had mild COVID-19 (a few samples of this study predate the infection). Cell type and time point are not known.

This clonotype was detected only a few times. The chain is built from TRBV7-3 and TRBJ2-5; D tentatively fits TRBD1 or TRBD2 (7 bases each). CDR1 is SGHTA, CDR2 FQGTGA, per germline. The V end was cut by 5 bases, the J end by 2 bases, with 15 bases between. The CDR3 length is 15 residues. The CDR3 nucleotides read TGTGCCAGCAGCCCTGTCAGGGGGGGGCAAGAGACCCAGTACTTC. It codes for CASSPVRGGQETQYF.

A few counts support this clonotype. This sequence joins TRBV6-5 and TRBJ2-3; 8 bases are shared with TRBD2. Germline CDR1 reads MNHEY; CDR2 reads SVGAGI. The length of the CDR3 is 15 residues. The V gene end was trimmed by 7 bases and the J gene end by 4 bases; junction bases not matched to a gene: 10. CDR3 loop: CASMDGGGSADTQYF. In nucleotides, the CDR3 is TGTGCCAGCATGGACGGCGGGGGGTCCGCAGATACGCAGTATTTT.

This clonotype occurred a few times. The rearrangement links TRBV7-8 to TRBJ1-1; D not resolved. This CDR3 comprises 13 residues. Trimming took 5 bases from V and 7 from J, leaving 14 bases between them. Looked up from germline, CDR1 is SGHVS and CDR2 is FQNEAQ. CDR3 sequence (DNA): TGTGCCAGCAGCGAAAGGCCGGTGGGTGAAGCTTTCTTT. The encoded protein is CASSERPVGEAFF. Based on the CDR3 plus reference TRBV7-8 and TRBJ1-1, the full variable domain is GAGVSQSPRYKVAKRGQDVALRCDPISGHVSLFWYQQALGQGPEFLTYFQNEAQLDKSGLPSDRFFAERPEGSVSTLKIQRTQQEDSAVYLCASSERPVGEAFFGQGTRLTVV.

The sample holds a few counts of this clonotype. This chain joins TRBV29-1 and TRBJ2-5; the D gene could be TRBD1 or TRBD2 (7 bases each). V lost 4 bases, J lost 5 bases, and 14 bases lay in between. The CDR3 is 13 amino acids. Germline assignment: CDR1 SQVTM and CDR2 ANQGSEA. The chain's CDR3 is CSVGNRGGETQYF. The CDR3 coding sequence is TGCAGCGTTGGCAACAGGGGAGGGGAGACCCAGTACTTC. The full variable domain, in which reference TRBV29-1 and TRBJ2-5 provide the parts outside the CDR3, is SAVISQKPSRDICQRGTSLTIQCQVDSQVTMMFWYRQQPGQSLTLIATANQGSEATYESGFVIDKFPISRPNLTFSTLTVSNMSPEDSSIYLCSVGNRGGETQYFGPGTRLLVL.

This clonotype was picked up a small number of times. This chain joins TRBV21-1 and TRBJ2-7; TRBD1 is the table's D call, not checked against the DNA. TRBV21-1 is tagged as a pseudogene. The CDR3 length is 13 residues. CDR3: CARTGVESYEQYV. The CDR3 DNA follows: TGTGCTCGGACAGGCGTTGAGTCCTACGAGCAGTACGTC.

In DNA, the CDR3 is TGTGCCACCAGCAGCCGGGACAGACAAACAATTAGCAATCAGCCCCAGCATTTT. Translating it yields CATSSRDRQTISNQPQHF. The chain has TRBV15 and TRBJ1-5, with 7 bases that match TRBD1. The V and J ends lost 3 bases and 0 bases, in that order; junction bases with no gene match: 11. The CDR3 has 18 residues. The germline CDR1 and CDR2 sequences are LNHNV and YYDKDF (reference sequence).

This clonotype was observed a handful of times. V gene TRBV12-3 or TRBV12-4 combines with J gene TRBJ1-1; D is perhaps TRBD1 (5 bases). Trimming left V 7 bases short and J 2 bases short, with 20 bases between. The CDR3 runs 16 residues. The CDR3 region has the DNA TGTGCCAGCACCATCCTTCCGGGACCGGGAAACACTGAAGCTTTCTTT. This codes for CASTILPGPGNTEAFF.

The CDR3 sequence: CSVEKIGEQYF. The DNA of the CDR3 is TGCAGCGTTGAAAAGATTGGCGAGCAGTACTTC. The chain recombines TRBV29-1 with TRBJ2-7; D is ambiguous. This CDR3 comprises 11 residues. V lost 2 bases and J lost 6, with 8 bases in between. Germline CDR1 reads SQVTM; CDR2 reads ANQGSEA.

This rearrangement joins TRBV4-2 to TRBJ2-2; D may match TRBD1 or TRBD2 (6 bases each). CDR1 is LGHNA and CDR2 is YNFKEQ in the germline V gene. This CDR3 contains 16 residues. V lost 3 bases and J lost 2, with 13 bases in between. The chain's CDR3 is CASSQSRGLNTGELFF. CDR3 coding DNA: TGTGCCAGCAGCCAGTCCCGGGGGCTAAACACCGGGGAGCTGTTTTTT.

V is TRBV5-1 and J is TRBJ1-1, with TRBD1 as a possible D gene (5 bases). The CDR3 runs to 16 residues. CDR1 is SGHRS and CDR2 is YFSETQ in the germline V gene. V shed 1 base and J shed 2 bases, with 15 bases lying between them. CDR3 sequence: CASSLSSAGPNTEAFF. The CDR3 DNA reads as TGCGCCAGCAGCTTGAGTTCAGCAGGGCCCAACACTGAAGCTTTCTTT.

This clonotype appeared a few times. The chain joins TRBV11-2 to TRBJ1-5; D may be TRBD1 (6 bases). Germline CDR1 reads SGHAT; CDR2 reads FQNNGV. Trimming removed 4 bases at V and 6 bases at J, with 13 bases between. The CDR3 contains 14 residues. This CDR3 is CASSSGRGAQPQHF. DNA of the CDR3: TGTGCCAGCAGCTCTGGTCGGGGGGCTCAGCCCCAGCATTTT.

The gene calls are TRBV30 and TRBJ2-7; TRBD1 matches at 10 bases. The CDR3 covers 14 residues. Germline lookup yields CDR1 GTSNPN and CDR2 SVGIG (reference sequence). Losses at the gene ends were 4 bases for V and 4 bases for J; bases not matched to a gene: 7. For the CDR3, the DNA is TGTGCCTGGACCTATGGGACAGGGGAATACGAGCAGTACTTC. This translates into CAWTYGTGEYEQYF.

This clonotype was counted between two and nine times. The rearrangement links TRBV7-2 to TRBJ2-1, with 8 nucleotides matching TRBD2. The J segment lost 6 bases and the V segment lost 1 base, leaving 2 bases of the junction unmatched. The germline V gene has CDR1 SGHTA and CDR2 FQGNSA. This CDR3 region has 14 residues. This chain's CDR3 is CASSLEAGANEQFF. CDR3 nucleotides: TGTGCCAGCAGCTTAGAAGCGGGGGCCAATGAGCAGTTCTTC.

This clonotype appeared a few times. This chain connects TRBV7-3 to TRBJ2-3; 7 nucleotides agree with TRBD2. The CDR3 totals 15 residues. Per germline, CDR1 SGHTA and CDR2 FQGTGA. V shed 3 bases and J 5 bases; nucleotides not matched to a gene: 8. In DNA form, the CDR3 reads TGTGCCAGCAGCTTCGGGCGGGGGTTACGAGATACGCAGTATTTT. Translated, it gives CASSFGRGLRDTQYF.

This clonotype was observed a handful of times. The chain links TRBV7-2 to TRBJ1-6, with D perhaps matching TRBD1 (5 bases). Trimming removed 8 bases at V and 7 bases at J, with 12 bases between. This CDR3 contains 13 residues. CDR1 is SGHTA, CDR2 FQGNSA, per germline. In nucleotides, the CDR3 is TGTGCCAGCGGCATGGGGCTGAATTCACCCCTCCACTTT. It translates to CASGMGLNSPLHF.

The table lists this clonotype with a few counts. CDR3 region: CASSPGPAVTLYEQYV. DNA of the CDR3: TGTGCCAGCAGCCCAGGACCGGCAGTGACCCTCTACGAGCAGTACGTC. The chain carries TRBV7-6 and TRBJ2-7; D not certain. V gave up 5 bases and J gave up 3 bases, with 20 bases separating them. Germline V gives CDR1 SGHVS, CDR2 FNYEAQ. The CDR3 covers 16 residues.

The rearrangement joins TRBV29-1 to TRBJ1-2; 9 nucleotides align to TRBD1. V trimming: 6 bases; J trimming: 7 bases; junction bases outside the gene matches: 12. Germline CDR1 reads SQVTM; CDR2 reads ANQGSEA. The CDR3 is made up of 14 amino acids. CDR3 amino acids: CSVFAPGQGGGYTF. CDR3 DNA sequence: TGCAGCGTATTTGCGCCGGGACAGGGCGGTGGCTACACCTTC.

The table lists this clonotype with many counts. The chain links TRBV7-9 to TRBJ2-7, with 9 bases aligning to TRBD1. Germline CDR1 reads SEHNR; CDR2 reads FQNEAQ (reference sequence). The CDR3 length is 15 residues. The V and J ends lost 2 bases and 6 bases, in that order; junction bases with no gene match: 8. The DNA for the CDR3 is TGTGCCAGCAGCTTAATTTGGACAGGGGCTGGCGAGCAGTACTTC. Its translation is CASSLIWTGAGEQYF. Combining the CDR3 with reference TRBV7-9 and TRBJ2-7 gives the whole variable domain DTGVSQNPRHKITKRGQNVTFRCDPISEHNRLYWYRQTLGQGPEFLTYFQNEAQLEKSRLLSDRFSAERPKGSFSTLEIQRTEQGDSAMYLCASSLIWTGAGEQYFGPGTRLTVT.

This clonotype has a handful of counts. The genes are TRBV25-1 and TRBJ1-4; TRBD1 is a possible D gene (5 bases). This CDR3 has 15 amino acids. CDR1 is MGHDK and CDR2 is SYGVNS in the germline V gene. Trimming pared 3 bases from V and 13 bases from J, leaving 21 bases between. The CDR3 nucleotides are TGTGCCAGCAGTGACGGCGTGGGGGTCGGTAAGGGACTGTTTTTT. Residues: CASSDGVGVGKGLFF.

V is TRBV9 and J is TRBJ1-3, with no clear D. Trimming pared 4 bases from V and 2 bases from J, leaving 16 bases between. CDR1 SGDLS and CDR2 YYNGEE come from the germline V gene. There are 16 residues in the CDR3. Written as DNA, the CDR3 is TGTGCCAGCAGCCCAAGGAACTCCGGCGCTGGAAACACCATATATTTT. The encoded protein is CASSPRNSGAGNTIYF.

The rearrangement uses TRBV20-1 and TRBJ2-1; D gene ambiguous. This CDR3 has 14 residues. Germline V gene sequence: CDR1 DFQATT, CDR2 SNEGSKA (reference sequence). Trimming stripped 6 bases from V and 0 bases from J, with 12 bases between. The CDR3: CSAKPTVSYNEQFF. The CDR3 coding sequence is TGCAGTGCAAAGCCCACGGTCTCCTACAATGAGCAGTTCTTC.

This clonotype has ten or more counts. The chain combines TRBV20-1 with TRBJ1-1; D unresolved. Germline V gene lookup returns CDR1 DFQATT and CDR2 SNEGSKA (reference sequence). The CDR3 loop spans 14 amino acids. Trimming removed 0 bases at V and 5 bases at J, with 13 bases between. The DNA of the CDR3 is TGCAGTGCTAGAGATCAGGCGGGAGGAACTGAAGCTTTCTTT. Translating gives CSARDQAGGTEAFF.

This clonotype has just a few counts. V gene TRBV7-9 combines with J gene TRBJ2-7; no clear D gene. The CDR3 runs 11 residues. Germline loops: CDR1 SEHNR, CDR2 FQNEAQ (reference sequence). V was trimmed by 3 bases and J by 6 bases, leaving 6 bases between them. DNA for the CDR3: TGTGCCAGCAGCTTTATGCGCGAGCAGTACTTC. This sequence encodes CASSFMREQYF.

This clonotype was counted a few times. The chain links TRBV12-3 or TRBV12-4 to TRBJ2-1, with D possibly matching TRBD2 (5 bases). The CDR3 contains 13 residues. Trimming took off 6 bases at V and 7 bases at J, with 13 bases between the two ends. This CDR3 is CASSHPTGNEQFF. CDR3 in DNA: TGTGCCAGCAGCCATCCTACGGGGAATGAGCAGTTCTTC.

This clonotype was seen a few times. The rearrangement joins TRBV27 to TRBJ1-5; D possibly corresponds to TRBD1 (6 bases). CDR1 MNHEY and CDR2 SMNVEV come from the germline V gene (reference sequence). V was clipped by 6 bases and J by 1 base, with 13 bases between them. The CDR3 extends over 15 amino acids. The CDR3 sequence is CASSSPTGSNQPQHF. In DNA form, the CDR3 reads TGTGCCAGCAGCTCGCCGACAGGCAGCAATCAGCCCCAGCATTTT.